This T cell receptor beta chain was identified during a study of shared clonotypes between healthy human individuals. The replicate PCRs on unsorted PBMC were given approximately 300 ng DNA, which is 27,000 or so T cell genomes. Data came from immunoSEQ multiplex PCR; TCRdb stores just in-frame clones and leaves some out. This repertoire shows about 92,000 clones, about half found once; its top ten account for over 13%. Sequencing was performed on PBMCs. This sequence originates from a woman in her thirties or forties in good health. Some clones in this sample may be carry-over from other donors' samples.

CDR3 DNA sequence: TGTGCCAGCAGTATGGGACAGGGGGCACAAGCTTTCTTT. Amino acid sequence: CASSMGQGAQAFF. This chain connects TRBV25-1 to TRBJ1-1; 12 bases align to TRBD1. The CDR3 totals 13 residues. Per the germline V gene, CDR1 is MGHDK and CDR2 is SYGVNS. The J segment lost 9 bases and the V segment lost 5 bases, leaving 4 bases of the junction unmatched.